This passage covers 28 T cell receptor beta chains from one sample sequenced in a study of early T cells in non-severe SARS-CoV-2 infection. TCRdb itself ran the 5' RACE reads through MiXCR, one entry per CDR3 protein. This sample has about 100,000 distinct CDR3 sequences, with 12% found just once. Source material: whole blood. The source of these receptors is an adult who was a healthcare worker with PCR-confirmed SARS-CoV-2 infection or an uninfected control (not recorded which).

This clonotype was detected many times. The chain uses TRBV4-2 and TRBJ2-7; D gene unclear. Germline V CDR1 and CDR2: LGHNA, YNFKEQ. This CDR3 is 12 amino acids long. Trimming stripped 4 bases from V and 6 bases from J, with 10 bases between. The CDR3 loop reads CASSREDREQYF. The CDR3, as DNA: TGTGCCAGCAGCCGAGAGGACCGCGAGCAGTACTTC.

The chain employs TRBV30 and TRBJ1-4, with a tentative D call TRBD1 (5 bases). Germline loops: CDR1 GTSNPN, CDR2 SVGIG (reference sequence). V lost 0 bases to trimming and J lost 8 bases, with 13 bases between them. This CDR3 has 14 amino acids. CDR3 DNA: TGTGCCTGGAGTGTCGGGGGAACCGGCGAAAAACTGTTTTTT. Its protein is CAWSVGGTGEKLFF.

The chain recombines TRBV2 with TRBJ2-7; D is perhaps TRBD1 or TRBD2 (5 bases each). Germline V gives CDR1 SNHLY, CDR2 FYNNEI. This CDR3 comprises 14 residues. V shed 4 bases and J shed 3 bases, with 13 bases lying between them. CDR3 sequence reads: CASSGIRGVYEQYF. The CDR3 DNA is TGTGCCAGCAGTGGAATACGGGGCGTCTACGAGCAGTACTTC.

This clonotype was recorded many times. For the CDR3, the DNA is TGTGCCACCATGGATACCTGGACGGCAAACACTGAAGCTTTCTTT. This translates into CATMDTWTANTEAFF. The chain employs TRBV28 and TRBJ1-1; no firm D call. Germline CDR1 and CDR2: MDHEN and SYDVKM. V lost 10 bases, J lost 2 bases, and 20 bases lay in between. The CDR3 extends over 15 amino acids.

This clonotype was observed a handful of times. At one of its ends the junction is not consistent with the germline gene, which may arise from a read error. The V call is TRBV7-7, the J call TRBJ2-2, with TRBD2 matching over 10 bases. The germline CDR1 and CDR2 sequences are SSHAT and FNYEAQ (reference sequence). The CDR3 is made up of 18 amino acids. The chain's CDR3 is CASSPRRVAGGLTGELFF. CDR3 nucleotides: TGTGCTAGCAGCCCTAGGCGCGTAGCGGGGGGCCTCACCGGGGAGCTGTTTTTT. The full variable domain, its missing parts supplied by reference TRBV7-7 and TRBJ2-2, is GAGVSQSPRYKVTKRGQDVTLRCDPISSHATLYWYQQALGQGPEFLTYFNYEAQPDKSGLPSDRFSAERPEGSISTLTIQRTEQRDSAMYRCASSPRRVAGGLTGELFFGEGSRLTVL.

This clonotype has just a few counts. V is TRBV25-1 and J is TRBJ2-7, with a tentative D call TRBD1 (5 bases). The V gene's germline CDR1 is MGHDK and CDR2 SYGVNS. Trimming shortened V by 8 bases and J by 3 bases, and 20 bases separated the two germline ends. This CDR3 comprises 15 residues. Here the CDR3 reads CASGRKDKGNYEQYF. The CDR3 DNA reads as TGTGCCAGCGGTAGAAAAGACAAGGGGAACTACGAGCAGTACTTC.

The chain links TRBV5-1 to TRBJ2-1, with TRBD2 matching 13 bases. Unmatched junction bases numbered 9, after V lost 4 bases and J lost 8 bases. The CDR3 contains 16 residues. Germline V lookup: CDR1 SGHRS, CDR2 YFSETQ. The DNA of the CDR3 is TGCGCCAGCAGCCCTACCGGGACTAGCGGGGTGGATGAGCAGTTCTTC. This gives the protein CASSPTGTSGVDEQFF.

This clonotype has only a few counts. V usage is TRBV29-1 and J usage is TRBJ2-3, with 10 bases identical to TRBD1. Trimming removed 4 bases from V and 1 base from J; junction bases left unmatched: 2. The CDR3 is 14 residues long. Germline CDR1 reads SQVTM; CDR2 reads ANQGSEA. The CDR3 DNA reads as TGCAGCGTTGGGGGGACAGGGGGCACAGATACGCAGTATTTT. This encodes CSVGGTGGTDTQYF.

This clonotype has ten or more counts. The chain couples TRBV5-5 to TRBJ2-3, with a weak D call TRBD2 (6 bases). Germline-derived CDR1 and CDR2 are SGHKS and YYEKEE (reference sequence). V lost 4 bases, J lost 1 base, and 13 bases lay in between. This CDR3 region has 15 residues. The CDR3 DNA is TGTGCCAGCAGCCACGGCGGAGGGGGCACAGATACGCAGTATTTT. It specifies CASSHGGGGTDTQYF.

This clonotype came up a few times. The rearrangement joins TRBV18 to TRBJ1-2; D gene uncertain. V was shortened by 3 bases and J by 1 base, with 9 bases between the two germline ends. From germline, CDR1 is KGHSH and CDR2 LQKENI. CDR3 length equals 14 residues. The CDR3 sequence is CASSPPGFNYGYTF. The CDR3 DNA is TGTGCCAGCTCACCGCCAGGATTTAACTATGGCTACACCTTC.

The gene calls are TRBV5-1 and TRBJ2-1, with 10 bases lining up with TRBD2. The junction had 4 bases not matched to a gene; V was cut back by 0 bases and J by 10 bases. The CDR3 has 14 residues. In germline, CDR1 is SGHRS, CDR2 YFSETQ. The DNA for the CDR3 is TGCGCCAGCAGCTTGGGCGCTAGCGGGAGAGAGCAGTTCTTC. As protein: CASSLGASGREQFF.

The rearrangement uses TRBV6-6 and TRBJ2-7, with 10 bases fitting TRBD1. Trimming at V came to 6 bases and at J to 3 bases, leaving 8 bases not matched to a gene. The germline V gene encodes CDR1 MNHNY and CDR2 SVGAGI (reference sequence). The CDR3 runs 15 residues. CDR3 sequence: CASRQLTGGGYEQYF. DNA for the CDR3: TGTGCCAGCAGGCAACTGACAGGGGGCGGCTACGAGCAGTACTTC.

This clonotype was seen more than once but under ten times. V usage is TRBV12-3 or TRBV12-4 and J usage is TRBJ2-7; 9 bases are shared with TRBD1. CDR3 length equals 16 residues. The junction had 9 bases not matched to a gene; V was cut back by 5 bases and J by 1 base. CDR3 DNA sequence: TGTGCCAGCAGTCCACCGGGACAGGGTAGGTCCTACGAGCAGTACTTC. This encodes CASSPPGQGRSYEQYF.

This clonotype has ten or more counts. The chain combines TRBV7-8 with TRBJ1-2; D unclear. V dropped 4 bases and J dropped 4 bases, with 22 bases sitting between them. The germline gives CDR1 SGHVS, CDR2 FQNEAQ. The CDR3 length is 17 residues. CDR3 loop: CASSSSRAAREGYGYTF. In nucleotides, the CDR3 is TGTGCCAGCAGCTCCAGCCGGGCGGCCCGGGAAGGCTATGGCTACACCTTC.

This clonotype was detected many times. This sequence joins TRBV6-5 and TRBJ2-6; 8 nucleotides agree with TRBD1. Trimming removed 0 bases from V and 1 base from J; junction bases left unmatched: 2. The germline gives CDR1 MNHEY, CDR2 SVGAGI. The CDR3 length is 17 residues. CDR3 nucleotides: TGTGCCAGCAGTTACTCGAGGACAGGGTCTGGGGCCAACGTCCTGACTTTC. Amino acid sequence: CASSYSRTGSGANVLTF.

This clonotype has only a few counts. The chain carries TRBV20-1 and TRBJ2-7, with 10 bases matching TRBD1. The CDR3 runs 13 residues. Germline CDR1 DFQATT, CDR2 SNEGSKA (reference sequence). V lost 5 bases to trimming and J lost 6 bases; unmatched junction nucleotides: 7. The CDR3 DNA sequence: TGCAGTGCTGACCTGGACAGGGGGGGCGAGCAGTACTTC. This codes for CSADLDRGGEQYF.

This clonotype was seen repeatedly, ten times or more. The rearrangement links TRBV7-9 to TRBJ2-3; D perhaps matches TRBD1 (5 bases). There are 15 residues in the CDR3. V was trimmed by 5 bases and J by 0 bases, leaving 12 bases between them. Looked up from germline, CDR1 is SEHNR and CDR2 is FQNEAQ (reference sequence). CDR3 sequence (DNA): TGTGCCAGCAGCCGGCAGGGAATAAGCACAGATACGCAGTATTTT. Translated, it gives CASSRQGISTDTQYF. The whole variable domain, remainder taken from reference TRBV7-9 and TRBJ2-3, is DTGVSQNPRHKITKRGQNVTFRCDPISEHNRLYWYRQTLGQGPEFLTYFQNEAQLEKSRLLSDRFSAERPKGSFSTLEIQRTEQGDSAMYLCASSRQGISTDTQYFGPGTRLTVL.

This clonotype was observed many times. The chain has TRBV11-1 and TRBJ2-7, with D perhaps matching TRBD1 or TRBD2 (5 bases each). The CDR3 contains 14 residues. CDR1 SGHAT and CDR2 FQDESV come from the germline V gene (reference sequence). The V end was cut by 4 bases, the J end by 2 bases, with 12 bases between. The DNA of the CDR3 is TGTGCCAGCAGCTATTGGGACGGAACCTACGAGCAGTACTTC. It translates to CASSYWDGTYEQYF.

This clonotype appeared many times. V gene TRBV7-2 combines with J gene TRBJ2-1; 8 bases are a match to TRBD2. The V gene's germline CDR1 is SGHTA and CDR2 FQGNSA. J lost 7 bases, V lost 5 bases, and 4 bases had no gene match. The CDR3 is 13 amino acids. CDR3 sequence: CASSTTGGNEQFF. In DNA, the CDR3 is TGTGCCAGCAGCACCACGGGGGGGAATGAGCAGTTCTTC.

This chain links TRBV14 with TRBJ1-1; D gene unclear. The CDR3 spans 12 residues. V was pared by 4 bases and J by 7 bases, with 10 bases between. CDR1 is SGHDN and CDR2 is FVKESK in the germline V gene. CDR3 bases: TGTGCCAGCAGCCTTCGCGGGGTTGAAGCTTTCTTT. Translated: CASSLRGVEAFF.

The gene calls are TRBV12-3 or TRBV12-4 and TRBJ2-7, with D perhaps TRBD2 (7 bases). This CDR3 region has 14 residues. V dropped 3 bases and J dropped 2 bases, with 11 bases sitting between them. The CDR3 reads CASSLRRGPYEQYF. The CDR3 bases are TGTGCCAGCAGTTTGAGGCGGGGGCCCTACGAGCAGTACTTC.

This clonotype was counted many times. The DNA for the CDR3 is TGCAGCGTAGCACCCACCTATGGCTACACCTTC. Translation gives CSVAPTYGYTF. The J gene is TRBJ1-2, the V gene TRBV29-1; D not resolved. The CDR3 contains 11 residues. V was trimmed by 6 bases and J by 4 bases, leaving 9 bases between them. Looked up from germline, CDR1 is SQVTM and CDR2 is ANQGSEA.

This clonotype came up many times. This chain uses TRBV5-4 with TRBJ1-3; TRBD1 matches 8 bases. Germline V gene lookup returns CDR1 SGHNT and CDR2 YYREEE (reference sequence). Trimming at V came to 4 bases and at J to 5 bases, leaving 5 bases not matched to a gene. The CDR3 is made up of 14 amino acids. The CDR3 DNA follows: TGTGCCAGCAGCCGGCAGGGGGCTCGAAACACCATATATTTT. The encoded protein is CASSRQGARNTIYF.

This clonotype was seen at least ten times. CDR3 DNA sequence: TGTGCCAGTAGTCCTCACATCGGACAGGGGGCATCGAATCAGCCCCAGCATTTT. It specifies CASSPHIGQGASNQPQHF. The gene calls are TRBV19 and TRBJ1-5, with 11 bases identical to TRBD1. Unmatched junction bases numbered 13, after V lost 5 bases and J lost 4 bases. The length of the CDR3 is 18 residues. From germline, CDR1 is LNHDA and CDR2 SQIVND (reference sequence).

The table lists this clonotype with many counts. This rearrangement joins TRBV5-4 to TRBJ1-5; D unresolved. Germline V gene lookup returns CDR1 SGHNT and CDR2 YYREEE (reference sequence). Between the trimmed V and J ends, which lost 1 base and 1 base, there was a span of 9 bases. The CDR3 length is 15 residues. CDR3 protein: CASSLWQDSNQPQHF. The CDR3, as DNA: TGTGCCAGCAGCTTGTGGCAGGACAGCAATCAGCCCCAGCATTTT.

This clonotype was counted between two and nine times. The genes are TRBV20-1 and TRBJ2-3; D is unresolved. Trimming took 8 bases from V and 2 from J, leaving 8 bases between them. This CDR3 is built from 11 residues. Germline V gene sequence: CDR1 DFQATT, CDR2 SNEGSKA (reference sequence). The CDR3 sequence: CSSRATDTQYF. The CDR3 nucleotides are TGCAGTTCAAGAGCCACAGATACGCAGTATTTT.

This clonotype appeared many times. The V call is TRBV11-3, the J call TRBJ2-3; 10 bases line up with TRBD2. The germline gives CDR1 SGHNT, CDR2 YENEEA. Trimming took 5 bases from V and 8 from J; bases not matched to a gene: 10. The CDR3 extends over 15 amino acids. CDR3 residues: CASSRRTSGVGTQYF. Here the CDR3 DNA reads TGTGCCAGCAGCCGCAGGACTAGCGGAGTCGGTACGCAGTATTTT.

Judged by abundance, this clonotype is medium-sized. The chain recombines TRBV7-2 with TRBJ2-3; 11 bases agree with TRBD2. The germline gives CDR1 SGHTA, CDR2 FQGNSA. The CDR3 extends over 16 amino acids. After removal of 2 bases from V and 5 bases from J, the junction contained 6 bases not matched to a gene. CDR3 sequence (DNA): TGTGCCAGCAGCTTAAGTAGCGGGGGGGCCGAAGATACGCAGTATTTT. Protein: CASSLSSGGAEDTQYF. Full variable domain (missing parts from reference TRBV7-2 and TRBJ2-3): GAGVSQSPSNKVTEKGKDVELRCDPISGHTALYWYRQSLGQGLEFLIYFQGNSAPDKSGLPSDRFSAERTGGSVSTLTIQRTQQEDSAVYLCASSLSSGGAEDTQYFGPGTRLTVL.